This TCR beta chain was identified in a study of T cell responses to AZD1222 COVID-19 vaccine (dated by TCRdb to about 2021). As for the study more broadly: AZD1222 recipients with second doses at about 4 weeks or about 12 weeks were pooled, because spike-specific TCR depth and breadth did not differ between schedules. TCR sequencing was performed for 233 trial participants, of whom around 210 were given two doses of AZD1222 and 26 were given two doses of MenACWY control vaccine. Trial participants were enrolled into age subgroups of 18-55, 56-69 and 70-plus years, which contained roughly 140, 27 and 60 TCR-sequenced participants, respectively. The study at large found these results: Reportedly, almost half of the unique spike-specific TCRs recognized epitopes lying outside the regions that are mutated in the B.1.351 and B.1.1.7 variants. After two AZD1222 doses, spike-specific TCR breadth and depth were significantly higher than at day 0 and than in MenACWY recipients. The vaccine-associated CD4 TCRs covered the entire spike protein, and the dominant responses fell in regions 160-218 and 743-854. No day 14 peak-response samples were available, so repertoires were characterized only after the peak T cell response. Conclusions about previously exposed vaccinees are limited, since just six AZD1222 recipients were seropositive for SARS-CoV-2 at baseline. Participants were mostly white British and included more females than males, and it was suggested by the authors that clonal diversity may have been underestimated. In the small 56-69-year group, the increase in depth fell short of significance, most likely because of low power.

Reading from cysteine to phenylalanine, the CDR3 counts 13 amino acids. Only the CDR3 region is kept as DNA, spanning 39 bases read in frame from base 1. Cut back by 7 bases and 4 bases, the V and J ends lie 13 bases apart. CDR1 ENHRY and CDR2 SYGVKD were looked up in the germline V gene. The CDR3 regions of human TCRbeta chains were analyzed by immunosequencing. Regarding the original processing steps: Repertoire TCRs were matched against a reference library of SARS-CoV-2-specific TCRs generated with the MIRA antigen-specificity platform. Breadth was defined as the fraction of unique TCRs that were SARS-CoV-2-associated, and depth was defined as the fraction of total T cells that were SARS-CoV-2-associated. Each spike-specific TCR was assigned to its reactive spike region and to a CD4 or CD8 class using the MIRA data. Log10-transformed breadth and depth values were compared by one-way ANOVA with Sidak's multiple comparisons tests. The table comes from immuneACCESS by way of TCRdb, which keeps in-frame sequences with V and J called. Part of the clones is missing from these tables; in studies checked, under half for an unresolved V gene and the rest for unknown reasons. The V and J calls and clone size were taken over from that table, and D and trimming were inferred from the DNA. In this sample the table shows over 100,000 clones, 90% of which occur a single time. The ten largest clones add up to 6.5% to 8.5% of the sample.

Notes on this clone: Which antigen it targets is not known. No base quality information exists; no much larger clone differs at one position.

This specimen's time point label, interpreted: baseline before first vaccination. Vaccinee samples were obtained from the UK trials COV001 and COV002, which included a single-blind randomized controlled phase 2/3 trial of AZD1222 (ChAdOx1 nCoV-19) in healthy adults. For TCRbeta chain sequencing, PBMC samples were collected from trial participants at day 0 and at day 28 after the second dose. This receptor was identified in an adult in good health. The rearranged chain carries TRBV10-3 and TRBJ1-2; a tentative D call is TRBD1 (6 bases match). Sequenced here: peripheral blood, sampled on day 0 of AZD1222 vaccination. In nucleotides, the sequence is TGTGCCATCACCTGGACAGACCGCTATGGCTACACCTTC. It translates as CAITWTDRYGYTF.